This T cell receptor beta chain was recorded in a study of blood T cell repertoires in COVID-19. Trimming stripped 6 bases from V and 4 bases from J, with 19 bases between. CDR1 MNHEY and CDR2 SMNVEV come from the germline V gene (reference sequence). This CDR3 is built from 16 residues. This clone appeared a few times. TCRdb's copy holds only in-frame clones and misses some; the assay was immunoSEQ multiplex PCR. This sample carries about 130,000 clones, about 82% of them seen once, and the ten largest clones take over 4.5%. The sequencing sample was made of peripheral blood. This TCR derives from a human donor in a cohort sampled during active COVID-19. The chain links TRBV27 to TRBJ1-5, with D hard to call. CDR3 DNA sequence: TGTGCCAGCAGGGCCCTCTCCGGGAGGGAGAATCAGCCCCAGCATTTT. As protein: CASRALSGRENQPQHF.